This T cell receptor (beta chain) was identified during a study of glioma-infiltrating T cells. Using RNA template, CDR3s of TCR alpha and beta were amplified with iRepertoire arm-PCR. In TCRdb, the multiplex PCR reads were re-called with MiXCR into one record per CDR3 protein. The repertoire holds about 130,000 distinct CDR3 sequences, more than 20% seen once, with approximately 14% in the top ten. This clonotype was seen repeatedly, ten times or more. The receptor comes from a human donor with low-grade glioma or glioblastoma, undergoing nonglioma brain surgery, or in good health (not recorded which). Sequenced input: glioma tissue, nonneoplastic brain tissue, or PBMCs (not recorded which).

CDR3 nucleotides: TGTGCCTCTTCAGGGGGACCCGGGGGAACAGATACGCAGTATTTT. Translating it yields CASSGGPGGTDTQYF. V usage is TRBV2 and J usage is TRBJ2-3; tentatively, D is TRBD1 (7 bases). Germline V gene sequence: CDR1 SNHLY, CDR2 FYNNEI. The CDR3 contains 15 residues. The germline V and J ends were trimmed by 11 bases and 3 bases, with 21 bases remaining between them.